A single sample is the source of the 31 T cell receptor beta chains below, sequenced in a study of shared clonotypes between healthy human individuals. Sequencing used immunoSEQ multiplex PCR; TCRdb keeps in-frame clones, though not all of them. The sample includes some 2 million clones, about 95% of them seen just once. CD8 cells regarded as naive lacked CD45RO, were positively chosen for CCR7, and omitted terminally differentiated effector memory CD45RA+ cells. The sequenced sample consisted of naive CD8+ T cells sorted from blood. The receptors were gathered from a man younger than 30 in good health.

The gene calls are TRBV5-1 and TRBJ2-7, with D possibly matching TRBD2 (5 bases). Trimming stripped 2 bases from V and 3 bases from J, with 15 bases between. The CDR3 runs to 15 residues. CDR1 and CDR2 from the germline V gene are SGHRS and YFSETQ. CDR3 residues: CASSFESGMVYEQYF. CDR3 nucleotide sequence: TGCGCCAGCAGCTTTGAGTCGGGGATGGTCTACGAGCAGTACTTC.

A single count supports this clone. The J gene is TRBJ2-3, the V gene TRBV6-8; tentative D call: TRBD2 (5 bases). Germline-derived CDR1 and CDR2 are MNHGY and SAAAGT. Trimming left V 7 bases short and J 0 bases short, with 17 bases between. The CDR3 has 16 amino acids. CDR3: CASIPSYGESTDTQYF. CDR3 DNA: TGTGCCAGCATTCCTAGCTATGGGGAGAGCACAGATACGCAGTATTTT.

This clone was counted a single time. This sequence joins TRBV2 and TRBJ2-3, with TRBD1 matching over 9 bases. Germline V gene data show CDR1 as SNHLY and CDR2 as FYNNEI. V lost 6 bases, J lost 2 bases, and 3 bases stayed unmatched. CDR3 length: 14 residues. DNA of the CDR3: TGTGCCAGCAGGACAGGGGGTTACACAGATACGCAGTATTTT. Amino acid sequence: CASRTGGYTDTQYF. Supplemented by reference TRBV2 and TRBJ2-3, the full variable domain reads EPEVTQTPSHQVTQMGQEVILRCVPISNHLYFYWYRQILGQKVEFLVSFYNNEISEKSEIFDDQFSVERPDGSNFTLKIRSTKLEDSAMYFCASRTGGYTDTQYFGPGTRLTVL.

The chain recombines TRBV5-4 with TRBJ2-2; 8 bases match TRBD1. V was pared by 1 base and J by 5 bases, with 7 bases of the junction left unmatched. This CDR3 has 16 amino acids. Germline loops: CDR1 SGHNT, CDR2 YYREEE (reference sequence). The CDR3 loop reads CASSLWDRLSTGELFF. CDR3 DNA sequence: TGTGCCAGCAGCTTGTGGGACAGGTTATCAACCGGGGAGCTGTTTTTT. Drawing the rest from reference TRBV5-4 and TRBJ2-2, the complete variable domain is ETGVTQSPTHLIKTRGQQVTLRCSSQSGHNTVSWYQQALGQGPQFIFQYYREEENGRGNFPPRFSGLQFPNYSSELNVNALELDDSALYLCASSLWDRLSTGELFFGEGSRLTVL.

The chain is built from TRBV4-1 and TRBJ2-7; 11 nucleotides agree with TRBD2. Trimming took 2 bases from V and 5 from J; bases not matched to a gene: 5. Per germline, CDR1 MGHRA and CDR2 YSYEKL. CDR3 size: 15 residues. CDR3 sequence reads: CASSQTPSGGNEQYF. The CDR3 bases are TGCGCCAGCAGCCAAACCCCTAGCGGGGGGAACGAGCAGTACTTC.

V and J are TRBV27 and TRBJ1-5; 7 bases map to TRBD1. Germline trimming cut 5 bases from V and 3 bases from J; bases unmatched to any gene: 7. The germline gives CDR1 MNHEY, CDR2 SMNVEV (reference sequence). This CDR3 is 15 amino acids long. CDR3 sequence (DNA): TGTGCCAGCAGTACCGCGACAGGGTCCAATCAGCCCCAGCATTTT. Its translation: CASSTATGSNQPQHF.

This clone has just one count. The rearrangement links TRBV25-1 to TRBJ2-7; no clear D gene. The CDR3 sequence is 10 residues long. Germline V CDR1 and CDR2: MGHDK, SYGVNS. V was trimmed by 7 bases and J by 13 bases, leaving 14 bases between them. This CDR3 is CASIPGRQYF. The CDR3 DNA reads TGTGCCAGCATCCCGGGCCGGCAATACTTC.

This rearrangement joins TRBV10-2 to TRBJ1-6, with D possibly TRBD1 on 6 matching bases. The V end was cut by 2 bases, the J end by 7 bases, with 15 bases between. The CDR3 has 16 residues. Per germline, CDR1 WSHSY and CDR2 SAAADI. The CDR3 DNA follows: TGCGCCAGCAGTGAGCAGGGGCCCTGGATCAATTCACCCCTCCACTTT. It specifies CASSEQGPWINSPLHF.

The gene calls are TRBV13 and TRBJ1-2, with D perhaps matching TRBD1 (5 bases). This CDR3 is 14 amino acids long. Germline values: CDR1 PRHDT, CDR2 FYEKMQ (reference sequence). With 5 bases removed from V and 0 bases from J, the gap between germline ends came to 10 bases. Here the CDR3 reads CASSPPTANYGYTF. In nucleotides, the CDR3 is TGTGCCAGCAGCCCGCCGACAGCTAACTATGGCTACACCTTC.

This chain links TRBV19 with TRBJ1-5; the D gene is possibly TRBD1 (5 bases). Trimming pared 3 bases from V and 2 bases from J, leaving 11 bases between. Per the germline V gene, CDR1 is LNHDA and CDR2 is SQIVND (reference sequence). The CDR3 consists of 15 residues. CDR3: CASSMGGLGNQPQHF. DNA for the CDR3: TGTGCCAGTAGTATGGGGGGGTTGGGCAATCAGCCCCAGCATTTT.

The chain is built from TRBV9 and TRBJ2-1, with D perhaps matching TRBD1 or TRBD2 (5 bases each). Per germline, CDR1 SGDLS and CDR2 YYNGEE. The CDR3 has 13 residues. V dropped 5 bases and J dropped 5 bases, with 11 bases sitting between them. CDR3 sequence (DNA): TGTGCCAGCAGATCGGGACCCGACAATGAGCAGTTCTTC. It translates to CASRSGPDNEQFF.

The chain employs TRBV6-6 and TRBJ1-2; 7 nucleotides align to TRBD1. This CDR3 is 13 amino acids long. The germline V gene encodes CDR1 MNHNY and CDR2 SVGAGI (reference sequence). V was pared by 4 bases and J by 8 bases, with 7 bases of the junction left unmatched. The CDR3 DNA reads as TGTGCCAGCAGTTCTACAGGGGTTCGGGGCTACACCTTC. It encodes CASSSTGVRGYTF.

The chain joins TRBV7-9 to TRBJ2-1; weak D call: TRBD1 (6 bases). Germline V gives CDR1 SEHNR, CDR2 FQNEAQ (reference sequence). V lost 3 bases and J 10 bases, leaving 16 bases between the germline ends. CDR3 length: 14 residues. The CDR3 spells CASSFEGETREQFF. As DNA, the CDR3 is TGTGCCAGCAGCTTCGAGGGGGAGACTCGGGAGCAGTTCTTC.

The chain has TRBV29-1 and TRBJ2-7, with TRBD2 as a possible D gene (5 bases). Trimming cost V 1 base and J 2 bases, with 15 bases left between them. This CDR3 spans 15 amino acids. Germline assignment: CDR1 SQVTM and CDR2 ANQGSEA. The DNA of the CDR3 is TGCAGCGTTGAAGCTGAGGGCGGAGAGACCTACGAGCAGTACTTC. Its translation: CSVEAEGGETYEQYF.

The chain couples TRBV28 to TRBJ2-7; tentative D call: TRBD1 (5 bases). V lost 6 bases to trimming and J lost 5 bases, with 11 bases between them. Germline CDR1 and CDR2: MDHEN and SYDVKM. This CDR3 is 12 amino acids long. The CDR3 spells CASRDPQDEQYF. In DNA, the CDR3 is TGTGCCAGCAGGGACCCACAGGACGAGCAGTACTTC.

The rearrangement joins TRBV7-6 to TRBJ2-1; D possibly corresponds to TRBD2 (5 bases). The CDR3 has 15 residues. CDR1 is SGHVS, CDR2 FNYEAQ, per germline. Trimming removed 5 bases from V and 5 bases from J, with 16 bases in between. In DNA form, the CDR3 reads TGTGCCAGCAGCCTTCTGGACTGGGAGAACAATGAGCAGTTCTTC. It yields the protein CASSLLDWENNEQFF.

This chain links TRBV15 with TRBJ1-5; D gene uncertain. From germline, CDR1 is LNHNV and CDR2 YYDKDF (reference sequence). The CDR3 has 15 amino acids. Trimming took 5 bases from V and 6 from J, leaving 17 bases between them. The chain's CDR3 is CATSPLSGLGQPQHF. DNA for the CDR3: TGTGCCACCAGCCCCCTATCGGGCCTTGGTCAGCCCCAGCATTTT.

Remarks on this clone: The sample holds other DNA sequences that translate to the same CDR3. The CDR3 region has the DNA TGTGCCAGCAGCTTAGCCGGGGGGTCAAGCTACGAGCAGTACTTC. Translated: CASSLAGGSSYEQYF. The chain recombines TRBV7-9 with TRBJ2-7; 7 positions match TRBD2. Unmatched junction bases numbered 5, after V lost 0 bases and J lost 3 bases. Germline-derived CDR1 and CDR2 are SEHNR and FQNEAQ (reference sequence). There are 15 residues in the CDR3.

Here the CDR3 reads CASSLLSGTDNNSPLHF. For the CDR3, the DNA is TGTGCCAGCAGTTTATTGTCCGGGACAGATAATAATTCACCCCTCCACTTT. The J gene is TRBJ1-6, the V gene TRBV28, with 7 bases aligning to TRBD1. Germline loops: CDR1 MDHEN, CDR2 SYDVKM. V lost 1 base, J lost 5 bases, and 8 bases stayed unmatched. This CDR3 contains 17 residues.

This clone was observed a few times. This same CDR3 is encoded by further DNA sequences in the sample. This chain uses TRBV30 with TRBJ2-7; no clear D gene. CDR3 size: 13 residues. The V end was cut by 0 bases, the J end by 2 bases, with 8 bases between. Germline-derived CDR1 and CDR2 are GTSNPN and SVGIG (reference sequence). CDR3 loop: CAWSVGGTYEQYF. The CDR3, as DNA: TGTGCCTGGAGTGTAGGCGGAACCTACGAGCAGTACTTC.

The rearrangement joins TRBV4-3 to TRBJ2-7, with D hard to call. The germline V gene encodes CDR1 LGHNA and CDR2 YSLEER. This CDR3 comprises 15 residues. V lost 0 bases to trimming and J lost 2 bases, with 11 bases between them. CDR3 sequence: CASSQESGSTYEQYF. The CDR3 DNA reads TGCGCCAGCAGCCAAGAGTCCGGGTCCACCTACGAGCAGTACTTC.

The chain joins TRBV19 to TRBJ1-1, with TRBD1 matching 7 bases. V shed 4 bases and J 0 bases; nucleotides not matched to a gene: 2. In germline, CDR1 is LNHDA, CDR2 SQIVND (reference sequence). There are 14 residues in the CDR3. CDR3 in amino acids: CASSTGTVNTEAFF. The CDR3, as DNA: TGTGCCAGTAGTACCGGGACAGTGAACACTGAAGCTTTCTTT. The whole variable domain, filled in from reference TRBV19 and TRBJ1-1, reads DGGITQSPKYLFRKEGQNVTLSCEQNLNHDAMYWYRQDPGQGLRLIYYSQIVNDFQKGDIAEGYSVSREKKESFPLTVTSAQKNPTAFYLCASSTGTVNTEAFFGQGTRLTVV.

The rearrangement uses TRBV11-3 and TRBJ2-1, with 7 bases lining up with TRBD1. The germline gives CDR1 SGHNT, CDR2 YENEEA. There are 13 residues in the CDR3. V lost 3 bases to trimming and J lost 9 bases; unmatched junction nucleotides: 5. The CDR3 spells CASSFIRQGEQFF. CDR3 coding DNA: TGTGCCAGCAGCTTTATTAGACAGGGTGAGCAGTTCTTC.

The CDR3 reads CASKSGREGETQYF. CDR3 in DNA: TGTGCCAGCAAATCAGGGCGGGAGGGAGAGACCCAGTACTTC. The chain couples TRBV5-6 to TRBJ2-5; 9 bases are shared with TRBD2. From germline, CDR1 is SGHDT and CDR2 YYEEEE. The ends lost 6 bases at V and 4 bases at J; junction bases unmatched: 7. The CDR3 is 14 amino acids.

As concerns this clone: Other DNA sequences of this sample code for an identical CDR3. The chain uses TRBV19 and TRBJ2-2, with unresolved D. Germline CDR1 and CDR2: LNHDA and SQIVND (reference sequence). Trimming stripped 8 bases from V and 6 bases from J, with 7 bases between. The CDR3 runs 11 residues. The CDR3 bases are TGTGCCAGTTCTATACCCGGGGAGCTGTTTTTT. This sequence encodes CASSIPGELFF.

The chain couples TRBV28 to TRBJ1-1; tentatively, D is TRBD1 (5 bases). The germline V gene encodes CDR1 MDHEN and CDR2 SYDVKM. The CDR3 covers 13 residues. The V end was cut by 4 bases, the J end by 1 base, with 7 bases between. The CDR3 DNA sequence: TGTGCCAGCAGTTCAGACAGGAACACTGAAGCTTTCTTT. Its protein product is CASSSDRNTEAFF.

This chain links TRBV19 with TRBJ2-2; possible D gene TRBD1, 6 bases. This CDR3 has 15 residues. The V end lost 5 bases, the J end lost 1 base, and 11 bases lay between the germline ends. Germline V CDR1 and CDR2: LNHDA, SQIVND (reference sequence). CDR3 nucleotides: TGTGCCAGTAGTCCGAAGGGACAGAACACCGGGGAGCTGTTTTTT. It is translated as CASSPKGQNTGELFF. Together with reference TRBV19 and TRBJ2-2, the CDR3 gives the full variable domain: DGGITQSPKYLFRKEGQNVTLSCEQNLNHDAMYWYRQDPGQGLRLIYYSQIVNDFQKGDIAEGYSVSREKKESFPLTVTSAQKNPTAFYLCASSPKGQNTGELFFGEGSRLTVL.

The CDR3 loop is CASALSGGGRNEQFF. The CDR3 DNA is TGTGCCAGTGCCTTATCAGGCGGGGGGCGAAATGAGCAGTTCTTC. The chain is built from TRBV19 and TRBJ2-1; the match to TRBD2 covers 8 bases. The CDR3 runs to 15 residues. Germline V gene lookup returns CDR1 LNHDA and CDR2 SQIVND (reference sequence). The ends lost 8 bases at V and 7 bases at J; junction bases unmatched: 13.

The V call is TRBV6-6, the J call TRBJ2-7; 7 bases align to TRBD1. The CDR3 spans 15 residues. With V trimmed by 7 bases and J by 2 bases, 11 bases remained unmatched. CDR1 is MNHNY and CDR2 is SVGAGI in the germline V gene (reference sequence). The CDR3 coding sequence is TGTGCCAGCAATCCGGGGACAGACGGAACCTACGAGCAGTACTTC. Its translation is CASNPGTDGTYEQYF.

The genes are TRBV6-5 and TRBJ1-2; D unclear. Germline loops: CDR1 MNHEY, CDR2 SVGAGI. V lost 2 bases to trimming and J lost 7 bases, with 11 bases between them. CDR3 size: 13 residues. This CDR3 reads CASSYGRLSGYTF. The CDR3 DNA reads TGTGCCAGCAGTTACGGCAGGTTATCTGGCTACACCTTC.

This sequence joins TRBV2 and TRBJ1-6; no firm D call. This CDR3 has 16 amino acids. V dropped 0 bases and J dropped 8 bases, with 14 bases sitting between them. The germline CDR1 and CDR2 sequences are SNHLY and FYNNEI. The DNA for the CDR3 is TGTGCCAGCAGTGAAGCGGTAGACCCCGGCTATTCACCCCTCCACTTT. Protein sequence: CASSEAVDPGYSPLHF.